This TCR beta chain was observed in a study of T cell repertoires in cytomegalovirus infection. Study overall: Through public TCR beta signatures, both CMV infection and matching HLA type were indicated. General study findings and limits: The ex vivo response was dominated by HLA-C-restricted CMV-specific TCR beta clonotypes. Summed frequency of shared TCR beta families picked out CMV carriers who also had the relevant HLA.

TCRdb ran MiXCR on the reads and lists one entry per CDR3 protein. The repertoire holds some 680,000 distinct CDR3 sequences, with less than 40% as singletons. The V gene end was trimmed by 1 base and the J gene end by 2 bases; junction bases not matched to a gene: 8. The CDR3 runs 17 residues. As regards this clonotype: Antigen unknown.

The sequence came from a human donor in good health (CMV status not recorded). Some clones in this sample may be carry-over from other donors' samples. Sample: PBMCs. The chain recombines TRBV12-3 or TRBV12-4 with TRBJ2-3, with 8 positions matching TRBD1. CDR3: CASSLGGDRINTDTQYF. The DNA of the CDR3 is TGTGCCAGCAGTTTAGGAGGGGACAGGATAAACACAGATACGCAGTATTTT.